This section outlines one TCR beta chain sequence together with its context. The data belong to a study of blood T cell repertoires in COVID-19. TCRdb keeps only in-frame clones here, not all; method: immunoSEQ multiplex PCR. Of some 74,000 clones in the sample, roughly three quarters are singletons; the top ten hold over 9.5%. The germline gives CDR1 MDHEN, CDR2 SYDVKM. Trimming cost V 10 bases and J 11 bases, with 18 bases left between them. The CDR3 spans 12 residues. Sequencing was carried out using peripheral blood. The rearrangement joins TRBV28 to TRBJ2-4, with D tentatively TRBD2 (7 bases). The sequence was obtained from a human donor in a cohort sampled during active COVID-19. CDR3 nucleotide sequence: TGTGCCACCGGGGGGCTAGCTCCCTTTCAGTACTTC. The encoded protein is CATGGLAPFQYF.